The 7 T cell receptor beta chains below come from one sample, sequenced in a study of blood T cell repertoires in COVID-19 (TCRdb year 2020). The library relied on the immunoSEQ multiplex PCR assay. Sourced from immuneACCESS, this table was stored by TCRdb with only in-frame sequences that have V and J called. A share of the clones is absent; for the studies checked, an unresolved V gene accounts for under half, and the remainder has no known explanation. The sample has 40,000 to 50,000 clones on record, around four fifths of them singletons. The top ten clonotypes cover just under 45% of the sample. What was sequenced was peripheral blood. These receptors were collected from a woman aged 80 or over with acute or convalescent COVID-19.

CDR3 nucleotide sequence: TGTGCCAGTAGATTTAGCGGGGGGCAATCCTACGAGCAGTACTTC. This encodes CASRFSGGQSYEQYF. The rearrangement links TRBV19 to TRBJ2-7, with 10 bases identical to TRBD2. The CDR3 runs to 15 residues. The V segment lost 6 bases and the J segment 1 base; nucleotides outside the gene matches: 6. CDR1 and CDR2 from the germline V gene are LNHDA and SQIVND (reference sequence).

This clone was seen a handful of times. The chain recombines TRBV24-1 with TRBJ2-2; the D is unclear. The CDR3 contains 17 residues. Trimming shortened V by 3 bases and J by 4 bases, and 17 bases separated the two germline ends. From germline, CDR1 is KGHDR and CDR2 SFDVKD. The CDR3 DNA reads TGTGCCACCAGTGATCCACATTCCACGAAAACCACCGGGGAGCTGTTTTTT. Translated, it gives CATSDPHSTKTTGELFF.

This clone was seen once. The rearrangement joins TRBV6-5 to TRBJ1-2; possible D gene TRBD1, 5 bases. This CDR3 has 13 amino acids. Germline V gene data show CDR1 as MNHEY and CDR2 as SVGAGI. Trimming stripped 7 bases from V and 5 bases from J, with 14 bases between. CDR3 coding DNA: TGTGCCAGCACCCGCTCGGAGGGGTATGGCTACACCTTC. Translating it yields CASTRSEGYGYTF.

V and J are TRBV12-3 or TRBV12-4 and TRBJ1-5, with D unresolved. Trimming stripped 2 bases from V and 7 bases from J, with 9 bases between. This CDR3 comprises 13 residues. This CDR3 reads CASSLTEGQPQHF. The CDR3 bases are TGTGCCAGCAGTTTAACAGAGGGACAGCCCCAGCATTTT.

This clone occurred once. This chain uses TRBV5-1 with TRBJ2-1; a weak D match, TRBD2 (6 bases). CDR1 SGHRS and CDR2 YFSETQ come from the germline V gene. The CDR3 has 15 residues. V was shortened by 4 bases and J by 0 bases, with 11 bases between the two germline ends. CDR3 region: CASSTKAGSYNEQFF. The CDR3 coding sequence is TGCGCCAGCAGCACAAAAGCGGGCTCCTACAATGAGCAGTTCTTC.

The chain combines TRBV28 with TRBJ1-4; 7 nucleotides match TRBD1. Germline CDR1 is MDHEN and CDR2 is SYDVKM. Losses at the gene ends were 6 bases for V and 5 bases for J; bases not matched to a gene: 6. The CDR3 extends over 14 amino acids. In DNA, the CDR3 is TGTGCCAGCAGGGGACAGCCCCCCAATGAAAAACTGTTTTTT. Amino acids: CASRGQPPNEKLFF.

This chain joins TRBV6-5 and TRBJ1-2; tentatively, D is TRBD1 (6 bases). Germline CDR1 reads MNHEY; CDR2 reads SVGAGI. V lost 5 bases and J lost 7, with 20 bases in between. This CDR3 spans 15 amino acids. The CDR3: CASSPPGGLMVGYTF. The CDR3 bases are TGTGCCAGCAGTCCACCCGGGGGGCTTATGGTTGGCTACACCTTC.